Below are 10 T cell receptor beta chains sequenced from a single sample in a study of cytomegalovirus exposure and HLA in healthy donors. The study ran its PCR with 60 Vbeta and 13 Jbeta primers. Generated by immunoSEQ multiplex PCR, the TCRdb table keeps only in-frame clones and is missing some. The sample contains around 170,000 clones, roughly 85% of which appear only once. The sample comprised PBMCs. The receptors were sampled from a woman between 40 and 50 years old in good health and CMV-seronegative.

This clone was counted a single time. This chain links TRBV10-3 with TRBJ1-5, with unresolved D. The V and J ends lost 10 bases and 3 bases respectively, with 16 bases between them. The germline V gene encodes CDR1 ENHRY and CDR2 SYGVKD. The CDR3 has 14 residues. CDR3 amino acids: CATAGFGNNQPQHF. In DNA form, the CDR3 reads TGTGCCACCGCAGGCTTCGGGAACAATCAGCCCCAGCATTTT.

CDR3 loop: CASSRARGQETQYF. CDR3 coding DNA: TGTGCCAGCAGCCGAGCAAGAGGCCAAGAGACCCAGTACTTC. The gene calls are TRBV7-2 and TRBJ2-5; D is uncertain. V lost 5 bases to trimming and J lost 1 base, with 11 bases between them. The CDR3 spans 14 residues. Germline V CDR1 and CDR2: SGHTA, FQGNSA.

The chain recombines TRBV28 with TRBJ2-7; 7 nucleotides line up with TRBD1. CDR1 is MDHEN, CDR2 SYDVKM, per germline. The junction had 5 bases not matched to a gene; V was cut back by 3 bases and J by 0 bases. The CDR3 totals 15 residues. For the CDR3, the DNA is TGTGCCAGCAGTTTGTGGACAGGAGGCTCCTACGAGCAGTACTTC. Translated: CASSLWTGGSYEQYF.

V is TRBV2 and J is TRBJ1-1, with TRBD1 as a possible D gene (6 bases). Deletions cut 4 bases from V and 2 bases from J, with 14 bases between. CDR1 is SNHLY, CDR2 FYNNEI, per germline. The CDR3 is made up of 15 amino acids. CDR3 residues: CASSADRLLNTEAFF. The CDR3 nucleotides are TGTGCCAGCAGTGCGGACAGACTCCTTAACACTGAAGCTTTCTTT.

V is TRBV28 and J is TRBJ1-5; 8 positions match TRBD1. CDR3 size: 17 residues. The V segment lost 2 bases and the J segment 4 bases; nucleotides outside the gene matches: 10. The V gene's germline CDR1 is MDHEN and CDR2 SYDVKM. The CDR3, as DNA: TGTGCCAGCAGTTTACCCCAATCAGGGGGCGCGAATCAGCCCCAGCATTTT. Protein sequence: CASSLPQSGGANQPQHF.

Remarks on this clone: Relative to the germline gene, one junction end is altered; a read error may explain this. The chain joins TRBV9 to TRBJ2-3, with 8 bases identical to TRBD2. CDR3 length: 15 residues. From germline, CDR1 is SGDLS and CDR2 YYNGEE. For the CDR3, the DNA is TGTGCCAGCAGCGTGTCCGGGGGGGCCCTTGATACGCGGTATTTT. Translating gives CASSVSGGALDTRYF.

The J gene is TRBJ2-5, the V gene TRBV7-9, with 9 nucleotides matching TRBD1. CDR3 size: 15 residues. V was pared by 5 bases and J by 3 bases, with 7 bases of the junction left unmatched. Germline CDR1 reads SEHNR; CDR2 reads FQNEAQ (reference sequence). The CDR3 DNA follows: TGTGCCAGCAGCGCCTCCGGGACAGGGAAAGAGACCCAGTACTTC. Residues: CASSASGTGKETQYF. Drawing the rest from reference TRBV7-9 and TRBJ2-5, the complete variable domain is DTGVSQNPRHKITKRGQNVTFRCDPISEHNRLYWYRQTLGQGPEFLTYFQNEAQLEKSRLLSDRFSAERPKGSFSTLEIQRTEQGDSAMYLCASSASGTGKETQYFGPGTRLLVL.

This sequence joins TRBV7-9 and TRBJ2-3; 14 bases align to TRBD2. V shed 10 bases, J shed 1 base, and the junction held 10 bases outside the gene matches. The CDR3 is 17 amino acids. Germline values: CDR1 SEHNR, CDR2 FQNEAQ (reference sequence). CDR3 region: CATWGLAGDLGTDTQYF. CDR3 DNA sequence: TGTGCCACCTGGGGACTAGCGGGGGACCTAGGCACAGATACGCAGTATTTT.

CDR3 region: CASSLGGDTEAFF. In nucleotides, the CDR3 is TGTGCCAGCAGCTTAGGGGGGGACACTGAAGCTTTCTTT. The chain uses TRBV11-2 and TRBJ1-1; the D gene is possibly TRBD1 (5 bases). Germline loops: CDR1 SGHAT, CDR2 FQNNGV. V was clipped by 1 base and J by 3 bases, with 6 bases between them. The CDR3 length is 13 residues.

The rearrangement links TRBV29-1 to TRBJ2-7, with 9 positions matching TRBD1. CDR3 size: 15 residues. After removal of 5 bases from V and 2 bases from J, the junction contained 10 bases not matched to a gene. CDR1 and CDR2 from the germline V gene are SQVTM and ANQGSEA. The CDR3 nucleotides read TGCAGCGTTAACGGGCACCGGGACAGGGCCTACGAGCAGTACTTC. Its translation is CSVNGHRDRAYEQYF.